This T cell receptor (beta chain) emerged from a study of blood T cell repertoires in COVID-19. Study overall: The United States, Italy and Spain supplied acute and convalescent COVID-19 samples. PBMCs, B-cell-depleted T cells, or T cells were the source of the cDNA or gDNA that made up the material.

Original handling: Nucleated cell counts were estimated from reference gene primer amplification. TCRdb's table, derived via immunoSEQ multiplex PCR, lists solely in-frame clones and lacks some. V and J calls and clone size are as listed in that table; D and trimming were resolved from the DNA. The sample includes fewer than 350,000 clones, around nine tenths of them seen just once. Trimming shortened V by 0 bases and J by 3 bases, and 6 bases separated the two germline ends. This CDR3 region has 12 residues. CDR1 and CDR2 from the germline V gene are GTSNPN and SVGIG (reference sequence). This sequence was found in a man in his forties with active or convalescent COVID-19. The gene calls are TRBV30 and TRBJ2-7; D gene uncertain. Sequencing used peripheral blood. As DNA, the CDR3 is TGTGCCTGGAGTGTAGCTGTCTACGAGCAGTACTTC. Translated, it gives CAWSVAVYEQYF.